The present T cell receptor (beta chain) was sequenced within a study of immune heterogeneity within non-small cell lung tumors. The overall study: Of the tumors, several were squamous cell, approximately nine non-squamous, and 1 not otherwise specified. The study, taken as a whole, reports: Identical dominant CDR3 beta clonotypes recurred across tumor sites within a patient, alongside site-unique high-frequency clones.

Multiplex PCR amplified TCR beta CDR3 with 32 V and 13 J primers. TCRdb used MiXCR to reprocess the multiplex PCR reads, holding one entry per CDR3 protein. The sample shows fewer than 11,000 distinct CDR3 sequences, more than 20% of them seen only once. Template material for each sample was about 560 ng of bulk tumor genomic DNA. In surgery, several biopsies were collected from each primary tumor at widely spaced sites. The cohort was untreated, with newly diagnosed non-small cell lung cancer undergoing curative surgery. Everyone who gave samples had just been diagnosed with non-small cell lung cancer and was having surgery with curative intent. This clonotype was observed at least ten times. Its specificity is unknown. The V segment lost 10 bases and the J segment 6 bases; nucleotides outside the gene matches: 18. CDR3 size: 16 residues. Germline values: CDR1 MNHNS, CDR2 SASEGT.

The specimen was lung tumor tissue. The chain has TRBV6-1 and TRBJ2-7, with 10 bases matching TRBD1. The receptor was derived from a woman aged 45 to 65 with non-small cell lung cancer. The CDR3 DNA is TGTGCCACCCCCCCCGGGACAGGGGATGTGAGACGCGAGCAGTACTTC. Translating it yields CATPPGTGDVRREQYF.